This T cell receptor (beta chain) was documented in a study of CD8+ T cells in alopecia areata. Looking at the study overall: Tofacitinib ran for 6 to 18 months before 6 months off drug.

Looked up from germline, CDR1 is SGHAT and CDR2 is FQNNGV. V lost 5 bases and J 0 bases, leaving 11 bases between the germline ends. The CDR3 contains 15 residues. Specified treatment: oral pan-JAK inhibitor, 5-10 mg twice daily. Points on this clone: Its antigen is still unknown.

The study's findings and limits: In lesional scalp, particularly from alopecia totalis/universalis, clonality was higher than in normal scalp. Many expanded lesional clones persisted during tofacitinib (in both scalp and blood).

Extraction of RNA preceded its reverse transcription into cDNA, which served as the sequencing template. Profiled with immunoSEQ multiplex PCR; TCRdb holds only in-frame clones, not every one. This table has about 76,000 clones, around 66% appearing once. The chain uses TRBV11-2 and TRBJ2-4; perhaps TRBD2 as D (5 bases). This TCR was sampled from a human donor with alopecia areata. Sequenced material: CD8+ T cells sorted from blood, taken at week 24, from a patient treated with tofacitinib. The CDR3 sequence is CASSSPGLAKNIQYF. For the CDR3, the DNA is TGTGCCAGCAGCAGCCCAGGACTAGCCAAAAACATTCAGTACTTC.